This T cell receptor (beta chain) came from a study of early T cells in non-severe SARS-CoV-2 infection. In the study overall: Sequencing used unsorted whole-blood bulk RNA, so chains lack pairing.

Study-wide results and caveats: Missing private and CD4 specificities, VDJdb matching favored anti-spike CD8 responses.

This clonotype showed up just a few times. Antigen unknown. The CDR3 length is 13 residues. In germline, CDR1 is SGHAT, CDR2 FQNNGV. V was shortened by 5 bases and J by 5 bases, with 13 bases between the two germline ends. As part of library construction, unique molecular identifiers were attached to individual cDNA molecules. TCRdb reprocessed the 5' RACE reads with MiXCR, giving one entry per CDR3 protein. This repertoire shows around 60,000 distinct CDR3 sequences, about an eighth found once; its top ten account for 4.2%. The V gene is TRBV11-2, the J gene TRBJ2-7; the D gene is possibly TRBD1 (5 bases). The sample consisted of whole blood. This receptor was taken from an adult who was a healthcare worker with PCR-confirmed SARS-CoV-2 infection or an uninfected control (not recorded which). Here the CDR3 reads CASSPTTVHEQYF. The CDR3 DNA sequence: TGTGCCAGCAGCCCAACGACAGTCCACGAGCAGTACTTC.